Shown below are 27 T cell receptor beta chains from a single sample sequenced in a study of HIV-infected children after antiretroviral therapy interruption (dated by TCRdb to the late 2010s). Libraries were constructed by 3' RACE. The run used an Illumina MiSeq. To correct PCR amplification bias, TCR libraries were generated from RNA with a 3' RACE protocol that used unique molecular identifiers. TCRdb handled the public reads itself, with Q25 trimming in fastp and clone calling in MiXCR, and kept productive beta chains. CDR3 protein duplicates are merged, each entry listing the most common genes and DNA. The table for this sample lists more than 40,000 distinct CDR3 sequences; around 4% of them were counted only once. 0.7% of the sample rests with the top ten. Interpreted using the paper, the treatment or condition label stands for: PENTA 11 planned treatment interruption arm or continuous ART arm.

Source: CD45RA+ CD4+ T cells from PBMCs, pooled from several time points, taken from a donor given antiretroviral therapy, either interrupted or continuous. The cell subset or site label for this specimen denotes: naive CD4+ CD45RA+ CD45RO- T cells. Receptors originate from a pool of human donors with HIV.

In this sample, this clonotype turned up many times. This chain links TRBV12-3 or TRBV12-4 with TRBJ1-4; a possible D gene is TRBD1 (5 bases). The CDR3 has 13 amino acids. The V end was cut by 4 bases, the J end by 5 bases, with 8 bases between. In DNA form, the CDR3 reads TGTGCCAGCAGTTGGGGACCGAATGAAAAACTGTTTTTT. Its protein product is CASSWGPNEKLFF.

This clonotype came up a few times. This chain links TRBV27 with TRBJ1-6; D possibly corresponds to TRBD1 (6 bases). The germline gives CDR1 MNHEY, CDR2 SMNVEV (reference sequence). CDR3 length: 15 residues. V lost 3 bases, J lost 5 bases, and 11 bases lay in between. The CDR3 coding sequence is TGTGCCAGCAGTTTTCTGGACAGTAATAATTCACCCCTCCACTTT. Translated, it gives CASSFLDSNNSPLHF.

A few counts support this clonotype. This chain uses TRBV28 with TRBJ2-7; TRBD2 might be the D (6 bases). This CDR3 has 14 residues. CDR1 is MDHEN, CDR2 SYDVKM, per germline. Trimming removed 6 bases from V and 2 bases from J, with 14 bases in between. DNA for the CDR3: TGTGCCAGCAGGGGAGCGGGCGGAGCCTACGAGCAGTACTTC. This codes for CASRGAGGAYEQYF. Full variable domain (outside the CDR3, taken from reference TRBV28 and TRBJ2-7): DVKVTQSSRYLVKRTGEKVFLECVQDMDHENMFWYRQDPGLGLRLIYFSYDVKMKEKGDIPEGYSVSREKKERFSLILESASTNQTSMYLCASRGAGGAYEQYFGPGTRLTVT.

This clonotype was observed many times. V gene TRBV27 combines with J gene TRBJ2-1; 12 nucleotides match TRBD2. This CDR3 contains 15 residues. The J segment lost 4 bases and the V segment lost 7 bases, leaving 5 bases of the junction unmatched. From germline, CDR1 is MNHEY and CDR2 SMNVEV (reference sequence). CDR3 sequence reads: CASTMTSGGYNEQFF. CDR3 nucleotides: TGTGCCAGCACCATGACTAGCGGGGGATACAATGAGCAGTTCTTC.

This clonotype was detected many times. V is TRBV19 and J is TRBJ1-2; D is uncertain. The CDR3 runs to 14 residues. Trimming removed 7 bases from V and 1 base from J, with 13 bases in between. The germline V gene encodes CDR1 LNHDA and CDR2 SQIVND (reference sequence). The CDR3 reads CASTSQPGNYGYTF. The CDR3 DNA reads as TGTGCCAGTACCTCACAACCCGGTAACTATGGCTACACCTTC.

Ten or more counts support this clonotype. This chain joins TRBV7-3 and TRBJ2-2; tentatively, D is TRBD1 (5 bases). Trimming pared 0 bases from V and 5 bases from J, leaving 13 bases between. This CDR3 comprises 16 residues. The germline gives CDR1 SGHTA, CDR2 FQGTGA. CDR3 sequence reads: CASSLTAGLGTGELFF. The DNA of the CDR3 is TGTGCCAGCAGCTTAACAGCAGGGTTGGGGACCGGGGAGCTGTTTTTT.

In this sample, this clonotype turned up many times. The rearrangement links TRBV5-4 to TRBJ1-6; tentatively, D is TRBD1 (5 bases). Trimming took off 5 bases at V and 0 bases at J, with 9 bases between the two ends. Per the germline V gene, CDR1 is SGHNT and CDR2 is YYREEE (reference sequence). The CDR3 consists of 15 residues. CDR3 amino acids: CASRDSRSYNSPLHF. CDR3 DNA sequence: TGTGCCAGCAGAGACAGTCGCTCCTATAATTCACCCCTCCACTTT.

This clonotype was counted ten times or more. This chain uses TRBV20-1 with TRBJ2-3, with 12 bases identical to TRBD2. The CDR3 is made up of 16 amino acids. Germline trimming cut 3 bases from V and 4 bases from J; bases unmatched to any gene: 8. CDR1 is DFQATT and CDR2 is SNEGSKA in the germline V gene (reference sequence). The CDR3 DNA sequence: TGCAGTGCTAGGGCGACTAGCGGGGGTGGCGCAGATACGCAGTATTTT. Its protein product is CSARATSGGGADTQYF.

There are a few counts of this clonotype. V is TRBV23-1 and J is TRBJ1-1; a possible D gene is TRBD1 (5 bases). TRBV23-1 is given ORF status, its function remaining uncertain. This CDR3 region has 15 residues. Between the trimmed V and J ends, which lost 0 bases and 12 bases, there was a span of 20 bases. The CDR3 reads CASSQSPNGTERTFF. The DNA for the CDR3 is TGCGCCAGCAGTCAATCCCCGAACGGGACGGAAAGGACTTTCTTT.

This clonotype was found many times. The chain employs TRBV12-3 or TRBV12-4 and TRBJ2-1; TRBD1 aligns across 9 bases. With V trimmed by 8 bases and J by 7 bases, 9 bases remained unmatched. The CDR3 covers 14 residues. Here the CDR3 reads CASERTGVGNEQFF. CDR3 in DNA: TGTGCCAGCGAACGGACAGGGGTAGGAAATGAGCAGTTCTTC.

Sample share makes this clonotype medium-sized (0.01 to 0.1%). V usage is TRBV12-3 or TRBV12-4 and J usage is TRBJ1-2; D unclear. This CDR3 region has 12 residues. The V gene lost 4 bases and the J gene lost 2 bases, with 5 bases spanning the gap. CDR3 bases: TGTGCCAGCAGTTCACAAAACTATGGCTACACCTTC. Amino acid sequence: CASSSQNYGYTF.

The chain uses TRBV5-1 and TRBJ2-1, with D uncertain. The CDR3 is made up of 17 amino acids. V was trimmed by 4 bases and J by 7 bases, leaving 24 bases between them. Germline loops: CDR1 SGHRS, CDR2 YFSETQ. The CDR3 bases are TGCGCCAGCAGCCTTAGAATAGGACCGTTGACGAGGAATGAGCAGTTCTTC. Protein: CASSLRIGPLTRNEQFF.

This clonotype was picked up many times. As DNA, the CDR3 is TGTGCCAGCAGCCGACAGGGAGAGACTGAAGCTTTCTTT. Its protein is CASSRQGETEAFF. The V gene is TRBV3-1, the J gene TRBJ1-1; 7 bases are a match to TRBD1. The CDR3 extends over 13 amino acids. Per germline, CDR1 LGHDT and CDR2 YNNKEL (reference sequence). After removal of 4 bases from V and 5 bases from J, the junction contained 4 bases not matched to a gene.

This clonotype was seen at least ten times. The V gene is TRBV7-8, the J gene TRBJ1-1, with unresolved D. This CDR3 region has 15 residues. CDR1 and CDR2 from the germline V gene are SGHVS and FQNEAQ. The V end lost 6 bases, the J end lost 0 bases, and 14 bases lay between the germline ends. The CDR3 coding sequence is TGTGCCAGCAGAGGAAATGTGAACCTGAACACTGAAGCTTTCTTT. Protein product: CASRGNVNLNTEAFF.

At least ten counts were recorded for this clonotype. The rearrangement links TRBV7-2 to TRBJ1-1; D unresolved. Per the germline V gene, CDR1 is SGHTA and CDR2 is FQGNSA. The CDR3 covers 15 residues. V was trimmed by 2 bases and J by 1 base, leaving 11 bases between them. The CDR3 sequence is CASSLRSPQNTEAFF. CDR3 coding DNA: TGTGCCAGCAGCTTAAGAAGCCCCCAGAACACTGAAGCTTTCTTT.

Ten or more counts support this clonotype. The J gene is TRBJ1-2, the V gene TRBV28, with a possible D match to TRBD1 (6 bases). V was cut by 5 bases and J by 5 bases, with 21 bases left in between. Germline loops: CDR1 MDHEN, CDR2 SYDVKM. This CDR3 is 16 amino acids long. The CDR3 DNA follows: TGTGCCAGCAGTCCTTCCCCCCCCGCAGGGGAATATGGCTACACCTTC. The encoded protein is CASSPSPPAGEYGYTF.

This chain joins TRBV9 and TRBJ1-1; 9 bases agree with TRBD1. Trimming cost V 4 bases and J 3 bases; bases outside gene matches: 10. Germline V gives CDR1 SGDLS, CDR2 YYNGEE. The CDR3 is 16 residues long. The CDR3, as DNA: TGTGCCAGCAGCCCGAGGACAGGGGATTTGGACACTGAAGCTTTCTTT. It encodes CASSPRTGDLDTEAFF.

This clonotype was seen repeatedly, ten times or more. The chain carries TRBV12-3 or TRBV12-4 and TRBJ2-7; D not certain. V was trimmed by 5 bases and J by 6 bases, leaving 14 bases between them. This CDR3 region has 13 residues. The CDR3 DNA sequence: TGTGCCAGCAGTCCCCCGGTTACGGGCGAGCAGTACTTC. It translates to CASSPPVTGEQYF.

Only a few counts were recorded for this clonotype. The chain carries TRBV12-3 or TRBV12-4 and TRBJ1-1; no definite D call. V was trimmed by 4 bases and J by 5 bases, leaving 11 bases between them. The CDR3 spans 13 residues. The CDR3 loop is CASSYRAGTEAFF. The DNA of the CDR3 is TGTGCCAGCAGTTATCGGGCGGGAACTGAAGCTTTCTTT.

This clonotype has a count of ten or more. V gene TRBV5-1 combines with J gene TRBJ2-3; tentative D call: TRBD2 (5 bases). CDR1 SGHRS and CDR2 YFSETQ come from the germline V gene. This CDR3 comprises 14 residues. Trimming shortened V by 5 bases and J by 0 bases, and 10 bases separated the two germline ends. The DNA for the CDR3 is TGCGCCAGCAGGGGAGCGACTAGCACAGATACGCAGTATTTT. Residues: CASRGATSTDTQYF.

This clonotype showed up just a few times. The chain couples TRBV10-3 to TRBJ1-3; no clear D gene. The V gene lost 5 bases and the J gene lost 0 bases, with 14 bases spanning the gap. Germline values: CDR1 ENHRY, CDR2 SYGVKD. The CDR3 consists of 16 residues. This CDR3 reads CAISRGPSASGNTIYF. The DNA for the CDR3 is TGTGCCATCAGTCGCGGACCCTCTGCCTCTGGAAACACCATATATTTT.

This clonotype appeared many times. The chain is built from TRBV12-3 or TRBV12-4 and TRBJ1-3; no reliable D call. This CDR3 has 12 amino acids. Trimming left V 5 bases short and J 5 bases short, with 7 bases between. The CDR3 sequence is CASSPERNTIYF. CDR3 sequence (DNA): TGTGCCAGCAGTCCCGAACGAAACACCATATATTTT.

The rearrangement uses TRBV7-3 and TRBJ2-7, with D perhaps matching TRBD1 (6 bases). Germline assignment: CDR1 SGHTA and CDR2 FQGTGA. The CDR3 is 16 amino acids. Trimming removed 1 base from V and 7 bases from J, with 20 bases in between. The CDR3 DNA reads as TGTGCCAGCAGCTTAAATGGGGGCAGTGGTCTAGGGGAGCAGTACTTC. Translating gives CASSLNGGSGLGEQYF.

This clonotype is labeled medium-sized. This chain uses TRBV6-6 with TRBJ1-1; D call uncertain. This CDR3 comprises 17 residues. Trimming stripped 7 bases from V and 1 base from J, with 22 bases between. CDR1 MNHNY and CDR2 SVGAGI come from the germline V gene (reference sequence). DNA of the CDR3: TGTGCCAGCACCTCGCGACGGGAGGGCAGGACGAACACTGAAGCTTTCTTT. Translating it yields CASTSRREGRTNTEAFF.

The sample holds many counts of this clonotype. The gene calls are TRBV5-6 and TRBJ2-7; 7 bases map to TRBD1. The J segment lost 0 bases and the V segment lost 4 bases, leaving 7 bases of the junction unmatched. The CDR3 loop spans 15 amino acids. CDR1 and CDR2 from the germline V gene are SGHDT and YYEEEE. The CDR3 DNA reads TGTGCCAGCAGCATCCCTGGGGACAGCTCCTACGAGCAGTACTTC. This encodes CASSIPGDSSYEQYF.

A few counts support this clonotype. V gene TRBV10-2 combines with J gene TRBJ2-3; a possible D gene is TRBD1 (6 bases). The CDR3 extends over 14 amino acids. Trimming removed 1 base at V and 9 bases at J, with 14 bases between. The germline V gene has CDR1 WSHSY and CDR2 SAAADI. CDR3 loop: CASSELGGWRTQYF. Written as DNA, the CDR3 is TGCGCCAGCAGTGAGTTAGGGGGATGGCGAACGCAGTATTTT.

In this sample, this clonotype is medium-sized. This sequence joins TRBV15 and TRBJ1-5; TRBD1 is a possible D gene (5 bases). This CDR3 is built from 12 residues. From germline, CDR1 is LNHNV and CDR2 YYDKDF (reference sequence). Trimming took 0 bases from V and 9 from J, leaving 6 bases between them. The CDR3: CATSRDGGPQHF. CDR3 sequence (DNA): TGTGCCACCAGCAGAGATGGGGGGCCCCAGCATTTT.